The sequence of this T cell receptor beta chain was determined in a study of CD8 T cells in ankylosing spondylitis. General study points: For ankylosing spondylitis blood, a TCR beta motif of about eight highly homologous variants appeared characteristic. Clones tied to disease were said to be significantly enriched in matched ankylosing spondylitis synovial fluid. Past studies reported some motif variants in reactive arthritis synovial fluid and blood.

As for this clonotype: Its matching antigen is unknown.

A quantitative 5'-RACE method, one with molecular barcodes, was used to make TCR beta libraries. TCRdb fed the 5' RACE reads into MiXCR, producing one record per CDR3 protein. The sample consists of 400,000 to 450,000 distinct CDR3 sequences, 17% of them appearing once. The CDR3 loop spans 15 amino acids. Germline V lookup: CDR1 LNHDA, CDR2 SQIVND (reference sequence). Trimming took 6 bases from V and 4 from J; bases not matched to a gene: 9. The chain has TRBV19 and TRBJ2-1, with 7 bases matching TRBD2. The TCR originated in a male donor with ankylosing spondylitis. Sequenced material: blood, either unsorted or a sorted T cell fraction (not recorded which). The CDR3 spells CASSPGLVPYNEQFF. In DNA, the CDR3 is TGTGCCAGTAGCCCCGGACTAGTTCCTTACAATGAGCAGTTCTTC.